This T cell receptor beta chain was sequenced in a study of blood T cell repertoires in COVID-19. This clone has a single count. The CDR3 is 15 residues long. Germline assignment: CDR1 SGDLS and CDR2 YYNGEE. The ends were cut back, 0 bases at V and 8 bases at J, with 15 bases in the middle. Some clones are missing from TCRdb's copy, which holds only in-frame ones; the method was immunoSEQ multiplex PCR. The sample holds 99,000 or so clones, around 90% seen once. Sequencing was performed on peripheral blood. The clonotype was recovered from a human donor in a cohort sampled during active COVID-19. This chain connects TRBV9 to TRBJ1-5; possible D gene TRBD1, 5 bases. CDR3 region: CASSVGGASMEPQHF. The CDR3 region has the DNA TGTGCCAGCAGCGTAGGTGGGGCGTCAATGGAGCCCCAGCATTTT.